A selection of T cell receptor beta chains follows, all from one sample in a study of human thymus T cells. The data were produced by immunoSEQ multiplex PCR, yet TCRdb's version contains in-frame clones alone and is incomplete. Of about 78,000 clones detected, roughly 97% appear once; the ten largest clones hold around 0.03%. The sample taken for sequencing was thymus tissue. The receptors shown here come from a boy younger than two with a congenital heart defect but otherwise immunologically healthy. Each CDR3 is given with its conserved first and last residue. Expanded clones are given a class, and other clones once, few, many or no size at all.

clone_size,v_call,cdr3_aa
.,TRBV15,CATSRISSYEQYF
.,TRBV7-6,CASSLAGAWGNTIYF
.,TRBV6-5,CASRQGQGLNYGYTF
.,TRBV27,CASSLWGQGSYEQYF
.,TRBV10-1,CASSESGWGSSGGPNTGELFF
.,TRBV19,CASSPRQATNYGYTF
once,TRBV5-6,CASNCGPTGGYTF
.,TRBV6-1,CASRFWDAGELFF
.,TRBV27,CASSDLQGSPLHF
once,TRBV10-1,CASRNNTGELFF
once,TRBV21-1,CASSKALSGDNGYTF
.,TRBV6-6,CASTPGGLSTDTQYF
.,TRBV7-9,CASNPTVRRGRWATEAFF
.,TRBV29-1,CSVTGTNGDTQYF
.,TRBV5-5,CASSLEGLAGEDLEIGEQFF